What follows are 5 T cell receptor beta chains derived from one specimen sequenced in a study of response to subunit inactivated influenza vaccine. TCRdb itself ran the RT-PCR reads through MiXCR, one entry per CDR3 protein. The sample yields around 650,000 distinct CDR3 sequences, approximately 14% seen once. Sequenced here: PBMCs from blood, sampled 11 to 12 days after vaccination. The origin of the receptors is a man over 45 who received an inactivated influenza vaccine.

In this sample, this clonotype turned up a few times. CDR3 residues: CASSYLTISGELFF. The CDR3 DNA follows: TGTGCCAGCAGTTACCTGACTATATCCGGGGAGCTGTTTTTT. V usage is TRBV6-5 and J usage is TRBJ2-2; the D gene is possibly TRBD2 (5 bases). V was trimmed by 2 bases and J by 6 bases, leaving 10 bases between them. The CDR3 has 14 amino acids. Germline lookup yields CDR1 MNHEY and CDR2 SVGAGI.

This sequence joins TRBV7-9 and TRBJ1-1; D not resolved. This CDR3 has 12 residues. V was shortened by 6 bases and J by 1 base, with 6 bases between the two germline ends. Germline V CDR1 and CDR2: SEHNR, FQNEAQ (reference sequence). The CDR3 reads CASRPGNTEAFF. Written as DNA, the CDR3 is TGTGCCAGCAGACCAGGGAACACTGAAGCTTTCTTT.

The chain combines TRBV6-2 or TRBV6-3 with TRBJ2-2; D perhaps matches TRBD1 (5 bases). The CDR3 is made up of 15 amino acids. Germline CDR1 reads MNHEY; CDR2 reads SVGEGT. The V and J ends lost 4 bases and 6 bases respectively, with 15 bases between them. CDR3 DNA: TGTGCCAGCAGTTTCGGGCAGGGCGGTCCCGGGGAGCTGTTTTTT. Translated, it gives CASSFGQGGPGELFF.

This clonotype was recorded a few times. This rearrangement joins TRBV3-1 to TRBJ1-4; D unresolved. There are 13 residues in the CDR3. CDR1 is LGHDT and CDR2 is YNNKEL in the germline V gene (reference sequence). Between the trimmed V and J ends, which lost 5 bases and 8 bases, there was a span of 12 bases. The CDR3 here is CASSYGRAEKLFF. The DNA for the CDR3 is TGTGCCAGCAGCTACGGACGGGCGGAAAAACTGTTTTTT. The complete variable domain, with remaining parts taken from reference TRBV3-1 and TRBJ1-4, reads DTAVSQTPKYLVTQMGNDKSIKCEQNLGHDTMYWYKQDSKKFLKIMFSYNNKELIINETVPNRFSPKSPDKAHLNLHINSLELGDSAVYFCASSYGRAEKLFFGSGTQLSVL.

The chain has TRBV5-6 and TRBJ2-2, with 12 nucleotides matching TRBD1. Looked up from germline, CDR1 is SGHDT and CDR2 is YYEEEE. CDR3 length: 16 residues. The trim removed 3 bases at V and 5 bases at J, leaving 5 bases unmatched. CDR3 sequence reads: CASSWGQGAPTGELFF. The CDR3 DNA is TGTGCCAGCAGCTGGGGACAGGGGGCGCCGACCGGGGAGCTGTTTTTT.